Below, 21 T cell receptor beta chains from the same sample are listed, as sequenced in a study of cytomegalovirus exposure and HLA in healthy donors. Only in-frame clones appear in the TCRdb table, and some are missing; sequencing was by immunoSEQ multiplex PCR. Among more than 110,000 clones listed, approximately 94% were seen once. Material: PBMCs. The receptors originated from a man younger than 35 in good health and CMV-seropositive.

The CDR3 nucleotides read TGCGCCAGCAGCTTCGGGACAGTCTCCGAGCAGTACTTC. It yields the protein CASSFGTVSEQYF. The chain links TRBV5-1 to TRBJ2-7; 7 positions agree with TRBD1. CDR3 length: 13 amino acids. Trimming removed 2 bases from V and 6 bases from J; junction bases left unmatched: 5. CDR1 and CDR2 from the germline V gene are SGHRS and YFSETQ.

The rearrangement links TRBV4-1 to TRBJ1-1; 9 bases are a match to TRBD1. Per the germline V gene, CDR1 is MGHRA and CDR2 is YSYEKL. The trim removed 4 bases at V and 3 bases at J, leaving 9 bases unmatched. The length of the CDR3 is 16 residues. The CDR3 sequence is CASSLLGQGRDTEAFF. For the CDR3, the DNA is TGCGCCAGCAGCCTCTTGGGACAGGGAAGGGACACTGAAGCTTTCTTT.

Only a few counts were recorded for this clone. The chain has TRBV5-1 and TRBJ1-5, with 7 positions matching TRBD1. The CDR3 has 16 residues. V shed 0 bases and J 6 bases; nucleotides not matched to a gene: 9. Germline CDR1 SGHRS, CDR2 YFSETQ. In DNA form, the CDR3 reads TGCGCCAGCAGCTTGGGGGATAGACAGGGCGGTCAGCCCCAGCATTTT. It codes for CASSLGDRQGGQPQHF.

The gene calls are TRBV6-5 and TRBJ1-2; 7 positions agree with TRBD1. CDR1 and CDR2 from the germline V gene are MNHEY and SVGAGI. The V gene end was trimmed by 8 bases and the J gene end by 7 bases; junction bases not matched to a gene: 10. The CDR3 loop spans 13 amino acids. The CDR3 DNA follows: TGTGCCAGCCGAAGACAGGGTTCCTCTGGCTACACCTTC. Translated: CASRRQGSSGYTF.

This clone appeared a single time. The chain uses TRBV5-1 and TRBJ2-1; TRBD2 matches 7 bases. Germline assignment: CDR1 SGHRS and CDR2 YFSETQ. With 5 bases clipped from V and 3 bases from J, the junction kept 5 bases outside the gene matches. CDR3 size: 14 residues. The CDR3 spells CASSGGRVYNEQFF. The CDR3, as DNA: TGCGCCAGCAGTGGCGGGAGAGTCTACAATGAGCAGTTCTTC.

The CDR3 DNA sequence: TGTGCCAGCAGCCTAGCGGGAGGGCCAGTCACAGATACGCAGTATTTT. Translation gives CASSLAGGPVTDTQYF. This chain links TRBV27 with TRBJ2-3; 12 positions agree with TRBD2. Germline V gene data show CDR1 as MNHEY and CDR2 as SMNVEV (reference sequence). This CDR3 is 16 amino acids long. V lost 6 bases and J lost 2; bases outside the gene matches: 6.

V and J are TRBV5-4 and TRBJ2-7; the D is unclear. The CDR3 runs to 12 residues. CDR1 SGHNT and CDR2 YYREEE come from the germline V gene (reference sequence). Trimming left V 2 bases short and J 6 bases short, with 9 bases between. CDR3 coding DNA: TGTGCCAGCAGCTTACGTCACGGCGAGCAGTACTTC. Protein product: CASSLRHGEQYF.

The chain has TRBV7-6 and TRBJ2-1; 7 bases line up with TRBD1. Germline-derived CDR1 and CDR2 are SGHVS and FNYEAQ. There are 15 residues in the CDR3. Trimming removed 2 bases from V and 2 bases from J; junction bases left unmatched: 3. The CDR3 coding sequence is TGTGCCAGCAGCTTAAGGGACAGCCCCTACAATGAGCAGTTCTTC. This codes for CASSLRDSPYNEQFF.

The CDR3 DNA sequence: TGTGCCAGCAGCCTAAGCGGGAGAGGAACCGGGGAGCTGTTTTTT. Encoded protein: CASSLSGRGTGELFF. This sequence joins TRBV7-9 and TRBJ2-2; 8 positions match TRBD2. V was clipped by 5 bases and J by 5 bases; unmatched bases: 7. The CDR3 totals 15 residues. From germline, CDR1 is SEHNR and CDR2 FQNEAQ (reference sequence). Full variable domain (rest looked up from reference TRBV7-9 and TRBJ2-2): DTGVSQNPRHKITKRGQNVTFRCDPISEHNRLYWYRQTLGQGPEFLTYFQNEAQLEKSRLLSDRFSAERPKGSFSTLEIQRTEQGDSAMYLCASSLSGRGTGELFFGEGSRLTVL.

The chain has TRBV27 and TRBJ2-7; 7 positions match TRBD1. Germline CDR1 and CDR2: MNHEY and SMNVEV (reference sequence). The CDR3 has 16 residues. V shed 5 bases and J 5 bases; nucleotides not matched to a gene: 15. This CDR3 is CASSPTGLGSPDEQYF. CDR3 DNA: TGTGCCAGCAGTCCGACAGGGTTAGGGAGTCCCGACGAGCAGTACTTC.

The rearrangement links TRBV13 to TRBJ2-4; TRBD2 matches at 9 bases. Germline trimming cut 2 bases from V and 4 bases from J; bases unmatched to any gene: 12. The CDR3 sequence is 18 residues long. Germline CDR1 and CDR2: PRHDT and FYEKMQ (reference sequence). Here the CDR3 reads CASSLNPIQAGGKNIQYF. Written as DNA, the CDR3 is TGTGCCAGCAGCTTAAATCCCATCCAAGCGGGAGGTAAAAACATTCAGTACTTC.

This clone was recorded only once. This sequence joins TRBV28 and TRBJ1-6; the D is unclear. The CDR3 length is 13 residues. Germline values: CDR1 MDHEN, CDR2 SYDVKM. With 6 bases removed from V and 11 bases from J, the gap between germline ends came to 14 bases. CDR3 sequence (DNA): TGTGCCAGCAGCCGGGCCGATAGCGCACCCCTCCACTTT. This encodes CASSRADSAPLHF.

The rearrangement links TRBV18 to TRBJ1-3, with a tentative D call TRBD1 (6 bases). V gave up 6 bases and J gave up 2 bases, with 14 bases separating them. Germline V gene lookup returns CDR1 KGHSH and CDR2 LQKENI. The CDR3 contains 15 residues. This CDR3 reads CASSNKQGAGNTIYF. The CDR3, as DNA: TGTGCCAGCTCGAACAAACAGGGAGCTGGAAACACCATATATTTT. Combining the CDR3 with reference TRBV18 and TRBJ1-3 gives the whole variable domain NAGVMQNPRHLVRRRGQEARLRCSPMKGHSHVYWYRQLPEEGLKFMVYLQKENIIDESGMPKERFSAEFPKEGPSILRIQQVVRGDSAAYFCASSNKQGAGNTIYFGEGSWLTVV.

The genes are TRBV4-1 and TRBJ2-7, with 8 bases matching TRBD1. CDR1 is MGHRA, CDR2 YSYEKL, per germline. This CDR3 is 14 amino acids long. With 0 bases clipped from V and 4 bases from J, the junction kept 2 bases outside the gene matches. This chain's CDR3 is CASSQDRTGYEQYF. DNA for the CDR3: TGCGCCAGCAGCCAAGATAGGACAGGGTACGAGCAGTACTTC.

The genes are TRBV27 and TRBJ1-4; 9 bases map to TRBD1. CDR3 length: 13 amino acids. Germline V CDR1 and CDR2: MNHEY, SMNVEV (reference sequence). J lost 7 bases, V lost 5 bases, and 2 bases had no gene match. CDR3 amino acids: CASSRQGVEKLFF. In nucleotides, the CDR3 is TGTGCCAGCAGTCGACAGGGGGTTGAAAAACTGTTTTTT. The full variable domain, completed using reference TRBV27 and TRBJ1-4, is EAQVTQNPRYLITVTGKKLTVTCSQNMNHEYMSWYRQDPGLGLRQIYYSMNVEVTDKGDVPEGYKVSRKEKRNFPLILESPSPNQTSLYFCASSRQGVEKLFFGSGTQLSVL.

The rearrangement joins TRBV18 to TRBJ2-2; D gene ambiguous. Germline values: CDR1 KGHSH, CDR2 LQKENI. Trimming cost V 1 base and J 3 bases, with 6 bases left between them. The CDR3 sequence is 14 residues long. The CDR3 DNA reads as TGTGCCAGCTCACCACGTCGGGACACCGGGGAGCTGTTTTTT. This codes for CASSPRRDTGELFF.

This clone was observed a few times. This chain uses TRBV6-1 with TRBJ1-5; possible D gene TRBD1, 6 bases. From germline, CDR1 is MNHNS and CDR2 SASEGT. The CDR3 spans 15 residues. Trimming cost V 1 base and J 0 bases, with 7 bases left between them. CDR3 sequence (DNA): TGTGCCAGCAGTGAAGGGACAGTTAGCAATCAGCCCCAGCATTTT. As protein: CASSEGTVSNQPQHF.

The gene calls are TRBV9 and TRBJ2-5, with 7 nucleotides matching TRBD1. The V and J ends lost 4 bases and 5 bases, in that order; junction bases with no gene match: 14. CDR1 is SGDLS, CDR2 YYNGEE, per germline. This CDR3 comprises 16 residues. In DNA, the CDR3 is TGTGCCAGCAGCCCCCAGCCAAGGGGGCGGATTGAGACCCAGTACTTC. Amino acid sequence: CASSPQPRGRIETQYF.

This chain joins TRBV5-4 and TRBJ2-2; TRBD2 matches at 16 bases. The V and J ends lost 4 bases and 4 bases, in that order; junction bases with no gene match: 7. This CDR3 contains 18 residues. Germline V gene data show CDR1 as SGHNT and CDR2 as YYREEE (reference sequence). CDR3 residues: CASSGGLAGGPVTGELFF. Written as DNA, the CDR3 is TGTGCCAGCAGCGGGGGACTAGCGGGAGGGCCGGTCACCGGGGAGCTGTTTTTT.

The J gene is TRBJ1-5, the V gene TRBV28; 7 nucleotides agree with TRBD1. Germline V gene lookup returns CDR1 MDHEN and CDR2 SYDVKM. Trimming removed 2 bases from V and 2 bases from J; junction bases left unmatched: 3. This CDR3 region has 15 residues. This CDR3 reads CASSLQGVGNQPQHF. As DNA, the CDR3 is TGTGCCAGCAGTTTACAGGGGGTGGGCAATCAGCCCCAGCATTTT. The whole variable domain, filled in from reference TRBV28 and TRBJ1-5, reads DVKVTQSSRYLVKRTGEKVFLECVQDMDHENMFWYRQDPGLGLRLIYFSYDVKMKEKGDIPEGYSVSREKKERFSLILESASTNQTSMYLCASSLQGVGNQPQHFGDGTRLSIL.

The chain is built from TRBV5-1 and TRBJ2-7; 10 nucleotides align to TRBD2. V gave up 1 base and J gave up 3 bases; unmatched junction bases: 4. Germline CDR1 and CDR2: SGHRS and YFSETQ. This CDR3 spans 15 amino acids. The CDR3 DNA reads TGCGCCAGCAGCTTGAGTAGCGGGAGGTTCTACGAGCAGTACTTC. It specifies CASSLSSGRFYEQYF. The variable domain in full, with the rest retrieved from reference TRBV5-1 and TRBJ2-7, is KAGVTQTPRYLIKTRGQQVTLSCSPISGHRSVSWYQQTPGQGLQFLFEYFSETQRNKGNFPGRFSGRQFSNSRSEMNVSTLELGDSALYLCASSLSSGRFYEQYFGPGTRLTVT.